This entry features one T cell receptor beta chain sequence. Within the sample, other DNA sequences also encode this same CDR3. The sample originates from a study of T cell changes during pregnancy in multiple sclerosis. Measured with immunoSEQ multiplex PCR; TCRdb has only the in-frame clones, and not every one. Here the sample spans some 59,000 clones, 80% to 90% being singletons. Germline V gene lookup returns CDR1 SGHRS and CDR2 YFSETQ. V was pared by 4 bases and J by 0 bases, with 5 bases of the junction left unmatched. The CDR3 spans 16 residues. The gene calls are TRBV5-1 and TRBJ2-5, with 11 nucleotides matching TRBD1. This receptor was obtained from a female donor with multiple sclerosis, enrolled in a pregnancy study. The sequenced sample was peripheral blood, obtained in the first trimester of pregnancy. CDR3: CASSGGTGGYQETQYF. DNA for the CDR3: TGCGCCAGCAGCGGGGGGACAGGGGGGTACCAAGAGACCCAGTACTTC.